This TCR beta chain originates from a study of cytomegalovirus exposure and HLA in healthy donors. General study points: Per published accounts, TCR beta sequences correctly predicted the HLA-A and HLA-B alleles of most subjects. Differences between HLA loci emerged in a later analysis of TCR association rates, with DRB1 most and HLA-C fewest. An ancestry cluster, one associated with Asian ancestry, reportedly showed fewer N-insertions than the roughly 670-donor mean in a later analysis. TCR beta V- and J-gene trimming was later associated with a missense DCLRE1C variant.

In the PCR, 60 Vbeta and 13 Jbeta primers were used. Measured with immunoSEQ multiplex PCR; TCRdb has only the in-frame clones, and not every one. Of 160,000 or so clones listed, 80% were seen once; the top ten hold roughly 6.3%. The CDR3 spans 16 residues. Trimming took 5 bases from V and 3 from J; bases not matched to a gene: 8. From germline, CDR1 is SGHTA and CDR2 FQGTGA. About this clone: The antigen is not known.

Sequencing input: PBMCs. This receptor was obtained from a male donor in good health and CMV-seropositive. V and J are TRBV7-3 and TRBJ2-1; TRBD1 agrees at 9 bases. This CDR3 reads CASSASGTGNYNEQFF. In DNA form, the CDR3 reads TGTGCCAGCAGCGCGTCCGGGACAGGGAACTACAATGAGCAGTTCTTC.